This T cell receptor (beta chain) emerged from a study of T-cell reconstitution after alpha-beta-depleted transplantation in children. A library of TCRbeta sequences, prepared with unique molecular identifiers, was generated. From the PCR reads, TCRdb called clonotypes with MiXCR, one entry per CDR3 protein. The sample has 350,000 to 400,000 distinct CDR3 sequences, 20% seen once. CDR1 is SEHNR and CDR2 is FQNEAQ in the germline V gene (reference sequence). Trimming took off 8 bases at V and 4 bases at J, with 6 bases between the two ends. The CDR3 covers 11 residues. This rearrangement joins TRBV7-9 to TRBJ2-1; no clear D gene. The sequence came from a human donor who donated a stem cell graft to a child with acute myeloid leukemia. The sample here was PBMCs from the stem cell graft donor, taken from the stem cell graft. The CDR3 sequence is CASPLYNEQFF. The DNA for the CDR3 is TGTGCCAGCCCGCTGTACAATGAGCAGTTCTTC.